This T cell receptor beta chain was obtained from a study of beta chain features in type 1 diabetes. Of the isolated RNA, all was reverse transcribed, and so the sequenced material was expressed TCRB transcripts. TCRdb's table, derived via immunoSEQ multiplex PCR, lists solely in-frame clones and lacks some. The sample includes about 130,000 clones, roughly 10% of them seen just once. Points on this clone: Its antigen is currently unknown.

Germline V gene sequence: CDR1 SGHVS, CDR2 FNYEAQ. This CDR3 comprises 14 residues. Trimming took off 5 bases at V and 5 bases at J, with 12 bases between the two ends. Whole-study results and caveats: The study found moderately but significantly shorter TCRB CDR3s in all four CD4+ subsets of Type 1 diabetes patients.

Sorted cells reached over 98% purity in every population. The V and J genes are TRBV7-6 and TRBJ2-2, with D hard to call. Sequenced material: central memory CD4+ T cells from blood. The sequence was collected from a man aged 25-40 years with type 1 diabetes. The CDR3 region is CASSAATVTGELFF. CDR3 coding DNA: TGTGCCAGCAGCGCCGCAACAGTTACCGGGGAGCTGTTTTTT.